This T cell receptor (beta chain) was sequenced in a study of cytomegalovirus exposure and HLA in healthy donors. General study findings and limits: A prior analysis recorded that most TCR beta V segments were productive about 87% or about 30% of the time. Researchers reportedly found TCR beta sequences accurately predicted most subjects' HLA-A and HLA-B alleles.

60 Vbeta and 13 Jbeta primers were used in PCR. Libraries were prepared by immunoSEQ multiplex PCR; TCRdb keeps only in-frame clonotypes and omits some of them. The sample yields 170,000 or so clones, around 84% seen once. The V end lost 0 bases, the J end lost 3 bases, and 15 bases lay between the germline ends. CDR1 is SGHRS, CDR2 YFSETQ, per germline. The length of the CDR3 is 17 residues. Turning to this clone: Its antigen is unknown.

The clonotype originates from a young man in good health and CMV-seronegative. The sequenced sample consisted of PBMCs. The chain has TRBV5-1 and TRBJ1-4; perhaps TRBD1 as D (6 bases). The CDR3 spells CASSLDPLTGANEKLFF. CDR3 nucleotide sequence: TGCGCCAGCAGCTTGGACCCCCTGACAGGAGCTAATGAAAAACTGTTTTTT.